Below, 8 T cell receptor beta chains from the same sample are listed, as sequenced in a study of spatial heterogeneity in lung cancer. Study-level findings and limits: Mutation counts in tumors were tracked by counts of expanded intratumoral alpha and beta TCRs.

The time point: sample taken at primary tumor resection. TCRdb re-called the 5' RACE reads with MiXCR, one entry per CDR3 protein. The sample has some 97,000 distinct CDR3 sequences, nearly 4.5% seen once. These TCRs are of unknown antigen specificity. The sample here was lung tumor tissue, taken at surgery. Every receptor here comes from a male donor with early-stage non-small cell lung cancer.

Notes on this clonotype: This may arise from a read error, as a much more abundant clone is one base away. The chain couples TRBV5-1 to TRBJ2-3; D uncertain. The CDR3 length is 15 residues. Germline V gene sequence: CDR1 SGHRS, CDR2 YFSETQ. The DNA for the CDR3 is TGCGCCAGCACCGTCGGCATTTGGAGCACAGATGCGCAGTATTTT. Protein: CASTVGIWSTDAQYF.

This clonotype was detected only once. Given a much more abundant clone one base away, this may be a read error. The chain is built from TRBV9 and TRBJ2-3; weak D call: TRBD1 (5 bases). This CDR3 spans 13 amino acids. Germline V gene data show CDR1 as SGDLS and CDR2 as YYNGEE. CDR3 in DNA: TGTGCCAGCAGCGTAGGACAGACAGATACGCAGTGTTTT. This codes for CASSVGQTDTQCF.

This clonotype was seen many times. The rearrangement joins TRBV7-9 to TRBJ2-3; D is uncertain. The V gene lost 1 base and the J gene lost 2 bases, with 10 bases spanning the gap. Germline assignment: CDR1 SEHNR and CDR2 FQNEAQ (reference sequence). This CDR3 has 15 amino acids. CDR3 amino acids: CASSLGATYTDTQYF. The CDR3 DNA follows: TGTGCCAGCAGCTTAGGTGCTACATACACAGATACGCAGTATTTT. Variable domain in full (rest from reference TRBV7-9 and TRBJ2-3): DTGVSQNPRHKITKRGQNVTFRCDPISEHNRLYWYRQTLGQGPEFLTYFQNEAQLEKSRLLSDRFSAERPKGSFSTLEIQRTEQGDSAMYLCASSLGATYTDTQYFGPGTRLTVL.

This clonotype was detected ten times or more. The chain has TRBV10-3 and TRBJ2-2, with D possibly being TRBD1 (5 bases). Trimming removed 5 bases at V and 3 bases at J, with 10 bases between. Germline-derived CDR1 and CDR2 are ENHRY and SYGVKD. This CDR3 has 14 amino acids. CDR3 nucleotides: TGTGCCATCAGTCAAGGGGTAGACACCGGGGAGCTGTTTTTT. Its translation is CAISQGVDTGELFF.

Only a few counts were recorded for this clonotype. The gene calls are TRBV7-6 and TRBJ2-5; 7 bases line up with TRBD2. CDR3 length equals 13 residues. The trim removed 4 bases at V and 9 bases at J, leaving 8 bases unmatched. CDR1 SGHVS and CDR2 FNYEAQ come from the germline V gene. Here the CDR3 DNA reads TGTGCCAGCAGCTCCGAGGTCGCGGGGGCCCAGTACTTC. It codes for CASSSEVAGAQYF. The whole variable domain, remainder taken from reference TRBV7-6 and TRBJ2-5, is GAGVSQSPRYKVTKRGQDVALRCDPISGHVSLYWYRQALGQGPEFLTYFNYEAQQDKSGLPNDRFSAERPEGSISTLTIQRTEQRDSAMYRCASSSEVAGAQYFGPGTRLLVL.

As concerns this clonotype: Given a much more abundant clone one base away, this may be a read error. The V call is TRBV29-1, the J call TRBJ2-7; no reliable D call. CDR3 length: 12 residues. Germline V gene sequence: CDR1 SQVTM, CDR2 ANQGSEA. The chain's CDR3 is CRVVTFSYEQYF. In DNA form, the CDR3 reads TGCAGGGTAGTGACTTTCTCCTACGAGCAGTACTTC.

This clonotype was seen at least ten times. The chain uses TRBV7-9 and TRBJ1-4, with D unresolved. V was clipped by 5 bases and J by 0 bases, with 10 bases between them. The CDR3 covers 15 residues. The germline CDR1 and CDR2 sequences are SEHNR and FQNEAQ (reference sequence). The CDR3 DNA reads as TGTGCCAGCAGCCCTACGGGCACAACTAATGAAAAACTGTTTTTT. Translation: CASSPTGTTNEKLFF. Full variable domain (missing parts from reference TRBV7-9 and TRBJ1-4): DTGVSQNPRHKITKRGQNVTFRCDPISEHNRLYWYRQTLGQGPEFLTYFQNEAQLEKSRLLSDRFSAERPKGSFSTLEIQRTEQGDSAMYLCASSPTGTTNEKLFFGSGTQLSVL.

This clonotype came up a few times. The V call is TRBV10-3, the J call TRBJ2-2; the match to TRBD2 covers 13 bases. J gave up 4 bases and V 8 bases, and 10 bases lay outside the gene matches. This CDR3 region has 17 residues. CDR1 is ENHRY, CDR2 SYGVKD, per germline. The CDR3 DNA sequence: TGTGCCATCCAGGAGACTAGCGGGAGGATTGTCACCGGGGAGCTGTTTTTT. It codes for CAIQETSGRIVTGELFF.